A single sample is the source of the 9 T cell receptor beta chains below, sequenced in a study of T cell responses to AZD1222 COVID-19 vaccine. The protocol was immunoSEQ multiplex PCR, while the TCRdb copy is restricted to in-frame clones and leaves out a portion. This table has about 97,000 clones, about 88% appearing once. The material was peripheral blood, obtained on day 0 of AZD1222 vaccination. All receptors derive from an adult in good health.

The rearrangement joins TRBV14 to TRBJ2-5; 12 bases line up with TRBD2. V was pared by 3 bases and J by 0 bases, with 8 bases of the junction left unmatched. The CDR3 runs to 18 residues. CDR1 is SGHDN, CDR2 FVKESK, per germline. This CDR3 reads CASSHPKLAGGYQETQYF. The CDR3 bases are TGTGCCAGCAGCCATCCCAAACTAGCGGGGGGCTACCAAGAGACCCAGTACTTC.

In regard to this clone: The same CDR3 also results from other DNA sequences found in this sample. The V and J genes are TRBV15 and TRBJ1-4, with no clear D. V was trimmed by 1 base and J by 4 bases, leaving 13 bases between them. Germline-derived CDR1 and CDR2 are LNHNV and YYDKDF (reference sequence). This CDR3 has 16 residues. In DNA form, the CDR3 reads TGTGCCACCAGCAGAGCCAAAACTGCGGGTAATGAAAAACTGTTTTTT. Protein: CATSRAKTAGNEKLFF. Complete variable domain (other parts from reference TRBV15 and TRBJ1-4): DAMVIQNPRYQVTQFGKPVTLSCSQTLNHNVMYWYQQKSSQAPKLLFHYYDKDFNNEADTPDNFQSRRPNTSFCFLDIRSPGLGDTAMYLCATSRAKTAGNEKLFFGSGTQLSVL.

The chain carries TRBV2 and TRBJ2-5; D is possibly TRBD1 (6 bases). The germline gives CDR1 SNHLY, CDR2 FYNNEI. The CDR3 extends over 13 amino acids. Trimming removed 6 bases from V and 4 bases from J, with 12 bases in between. CDR3 nucleotides: TGTGCCAGCAGCCAACAGGGTTTAGAGACCCAGTACTTC. It yields the protein CASSQQGLETQYF.

This clone was seen once. The genes are TRBV6-5 and TRBJ1-2, with D perhaps matching TRBD1 (5 bases). Trimming took 6 bases from V and 1 from J, leaving 15 bases between them. The CDR3 runs 15 residues. Germline CDR1 and CDR2: MNHEY and SVGAGI. DNA for the CDR3: TGTGCCAGCAGATCAGGGTACTGGAGTAACTATGGCTACACCTTC. Encoded protein: CASRSGYWSNYGYTF.

The chain joins TRBV3-1 (or the pseudogene TRBV3-2) to TRBJ1-2, with 9 bases identical to TRBD1. This CDR3 contains 14 residues. Germline lookup yields CDR1 LGHDT and CDR2 YNNKEL (reference sequence). The trim removed 2 bases at V and 8 bases at J, leaving 6 bases unmatched. CDR3 bases: TGTGCCAGCAGCCAAAAGACAGGGGGGTCGGGCTACACCTTC. Residues: CASSQKTGGSGYTF.

V and J are TRBV14 and TRBJ1-2, with D perhaps matching TRBD1 (5 bases). The CDR3 extends over 17 amino acids. Germline lookup yields CDR1 SGHDN and CDR2 FVKESK. Trimming removed 0 bases at V and 2 bases at J, with 16 bases between. The CDR3 nucleotides are TGTGCCAGCAGCCAAGAGGTCGGGGGAAGGGGAAACTATGGCTACACCTTC. Protein sequence: CASSQEVGGRGNYGYTF.

In this sample, this clone turned up a few times. The chain recombines TRBV30 with TRBJ2-1; D ambiguous. The CDR3 runs to 14 residues. Germline assignment: CDR1 GTSNPN and CDR2 SVGIG (reference sequence). Trimming shortened V by 1 base and J by 2 bases, and 9 bases separated the two germline ends. The CDR3 protein is CAWSDLPTYNEQFF. The CDR3 region has the DNA TGTGCCTGGAGTGACCTCCCCACCTACAATGAGCAGTTCTTC.

This chain links TRBV20-1 with TRBJ2-7; a possible D gene is TRBD1 (5 bases). Trimming took off 3 bases at V and 3 bases at J, with 15 bases between the two ends. The CDR3 sequence is 14 residues long. Germline CDR1 DFQATT, CDR2 SNEGSKA (reference sequence). CDR3 sequence: CSASEPGINYEQYF. The CDR3 DNA reads TGCAGTGCTAGTGAGCCAGGGATAAACTACGAGCAGTACTTC.

This clone has a single count. This rearrangement joins TRBV11-2 to TRBJ2-3; TRBD2 is a possible D gene (7 bases). V was cut by 1 base and J by 2 bases, with 13 bases left in between. The germline CDR1 and CDR2 sequences are SGHAT and FQNNGV. This CDR3 comprises 16 residues. In DNA form, the CDR3 reads TGTGCCAGCAGCTTAGTGGCGGGGGCCGCCACAGATACGCAGTATTTT. This gives the protein CASSLVAGAATDTQYF.